The sample holds a few counts of the clone carrying this T cell receptor (beta chain). The antigen is undetermined. Each CDR3 protein is one row after TCRdb ran MiXCR on the 5' RACE reads. The data contain about 340,000 distinct CDR3 sequences, about 15% of them seen just once; the ten biggest clones take up around 20%. The data were obtained in a study of T-cell memory formation after mild COVID-19. In germline, CDR1 is LGHDT, CDR2 YNNKEL (reference sequence). V lost 4 bases, J lost 0 bases, and 8 bases stayed unmatched. There are 17 residues in the CDR3. Study findings and constraints: Prior to infection, memory already included some responding clones, suggesting cross-reactive memory joined.

This receptor was taken from a man aged 18 to 29 who had mild COVID-19 (a few samples of this study predate the infection). Cell type and time point are not known. Material: PBMCs or a T cell subset sorted from them (not recorded which). This chain uses TRBV3-1 with TRBJ2-1; the match to TRBD2 covers 8 bases. The CDR3 sequence is CASSRGSGTLSYNEQFF. The DNA for the CDR3 is TGTGCCAGCAGCCGAGGTAGCGGGACCCTCTCCTACAATGAGCAGTTCTTC.